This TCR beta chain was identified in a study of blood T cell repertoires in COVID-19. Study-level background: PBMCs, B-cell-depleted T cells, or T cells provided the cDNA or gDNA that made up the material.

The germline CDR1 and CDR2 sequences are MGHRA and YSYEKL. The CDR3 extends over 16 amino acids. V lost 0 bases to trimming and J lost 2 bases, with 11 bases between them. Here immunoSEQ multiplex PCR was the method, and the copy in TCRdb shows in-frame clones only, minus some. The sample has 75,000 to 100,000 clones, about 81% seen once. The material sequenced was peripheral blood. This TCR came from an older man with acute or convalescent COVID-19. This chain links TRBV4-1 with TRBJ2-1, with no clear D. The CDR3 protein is CASSQDGLQPYNEQFF. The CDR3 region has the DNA TGCGCCAGCAGCCAAGATGGTTTACAACCCTACAATGAGCAGTTCTTC.